This TCR beta chain was documented in a study of T-cell reconstitution after alpha-beta-depleted transplantation in children. Construction of the TCRbeta library involved unique molecular identifiers. TCRdb redid the calling of the PCR reads with MiXCR, one entry per CDR3 protein. Of about 250,000 distinct CDR3 sequences in the sample, roughly a quarter are singletons; the top ten hold 4% to 5.5%. Losses at the gene ends were 7 bases for V and 6 bases for J; bases not matched to a gene: 5. Looked up from germline, CDR1 is SNHLY and CDR2 is FYNNEI. This CDR3 is built from 13 residues. The sequence was obtained from a female patient aged 2-9 years who had a stem cell transplant for congenital amegakaryocytic thrombocytopenia, so the T cells may come from the graft donor. Sequenced material: PBMCs, mostly from graft donor cells, taken 360 days after TCRalphabeta/CD19-depleted stem cell transplant. The rearrangement uses TRBV2 and TRBJ2-1, with 8 bases aligning to TRBD2. The CDR3 loop reads CASTGTRGNEQFF. In DNA form, the CDR3 reads TGTGCCAGCACAGGGACTAGAGGCAATGAGCAGTTCTTC.